These T cell receptor beta chains were read from a single sample in a study of blood T cell repertoires in COVID-19. Produced via immunoSEQ multiplex PCR; TCRdb's table is partial and in-frame only. This sample has 150,000 to 200,000 clones; around 85% occur once, and the top ten carry over 3%. The sequenced sample consisted of peripheral blood. These receptors were obtained from a human donor with acute or convalescent COVID-19. The donor label of this sample is uncertain. CDR3s include the opening cysteine and the closing phenylalanine or tryptophan. A D gene is named only where the DNA matches it firmly. The size field is filled for only some rows; it gives once, few, many or a size class.

V: TRBV19; size: .; D: TRBD1; J: TRBJ1-5; CDR3: CASSMTGGGNQPQHF; DNA: TGTGCCAGTAGCATGACAGGGGGAGGGAATCAGCCCCAGCATTTT
V: TRBV7-8; size: .; D: .; J: TRBJ1-2; CDR3: CASSSTRDTSFGYTF; DNA: TGTGCCAGCAGCTCCACCCGGGACACCAGTTTTGGCTACACCTTC
V: TRBV5-5; size: .; D: TRBD1; J: TRBJ2-7; CDR3: CASSNRQGNEQYF; DNA: TGTGCCAGCAGCAATAGACAGGGCAACGAGCAGTACTTC
V: TRBV18; size: few; D: .; J: TRBJ2-5; CDR3: CASSLWDTQETQYF; DNA: TGTGCCAGCTCACTTTGGGACACCCAAGAGACCCAGTACTTC
V: TRBV6-2/TRBV6-3; size: .; D: TRBD1; J: TRBJ1-5; CDR3: CASSSPTGNNQPQHF; DNA: TGTGCCAGCAGCTCCCCGACAGGGAACAATCAGCCCCAGCATTTT
V: TRBV4-1; size: .; D: .; J: TRBJ1-1; CDR3: CASSPMGAGTEAFF; DNA: TGCGCCAGCAGCCCCATGGGGGCGGGCACTGAAGCTTTCTTT
V: TRBV7-2; size: .; D: TRBD1; J: TRBJ1-6; CDR3: CASSLVQGAQGSPLHF; DNA: TGTGCCAGCAGCTTAGTTCAGGGGGCCCAAGGTTCACCCCTCCACTTT
V: TRBV11-2; size: .; D: .; J: TRBJ1-2; CDR3: CASSLGTASGYTF; DNA: TGTGCCAGCAGCTTAGGGACAGCCTCAGGCTACACCTTC
V: TRBV19; size: .; D: .; J: TRBJ2-7; CDR3: CASRPLAGAYEQYF; DNA: TGTGCCAGTAGGCCCCTAGCAGGGGCGTACGAGCAGTACTTC
V: TRBV5-4; size: few; D: TRBD1; J: TRBJ2-7; CDR3: CASSLEGGTYEQYF; DNA: TGTGCCAGCAGCTTGGAAGGGGGCACTTACGAGCAGTACTTC
V: TRBV18; size: .; D: .; J: TRBJ1-1; CDR3: CASGTPNTEAFF; DNA: TGTGCCTCTGGGACACCGAACACTGAAGCTTTCTTT
V: TRBV5-1; size: .; D: TRBD1; J: TRBJ2-3; CDR3: CASRPRTGTSTDTQYF; DNA: TGCGCCAGCAGGCCAAGGACAGGGACTAGCACAGATACGCAGTATTTT
V: TRBV12-3/TRBV12-4; size: .; D: TRBD1; J: TRBJ1-2; CDR3: CASSSRGHGYTF; DNA: TGTGCCAGCAGTAGTAGGGGGCATGGCTACACCTTC
V: TRBV27; size: .; D: TRBD1; J: TRBJ2-3; CDR3: CASSRDRGRGTDTQYF; DNA: TGTGCCAGTAGCCGGGACAGGGGAAGGGGGACAGATACGCAGTATTTT
V: TRBV18; size: .; D: .; J: TRBJ1-2; CDR3: CASSGPGLRNYGYTF; DNA: TGTGCCAGCTCAGGTCCGGGACTCCGTAACTATGGCTACACCTTC
V: TRBV29-1; size: .; D: .; J: TRBJ1-2; CDR3: CSVVEGKGYGYTF; DNA: TGCAGCGTTGTGGAGGGCAAGGGCTATGGCTACACCTTC